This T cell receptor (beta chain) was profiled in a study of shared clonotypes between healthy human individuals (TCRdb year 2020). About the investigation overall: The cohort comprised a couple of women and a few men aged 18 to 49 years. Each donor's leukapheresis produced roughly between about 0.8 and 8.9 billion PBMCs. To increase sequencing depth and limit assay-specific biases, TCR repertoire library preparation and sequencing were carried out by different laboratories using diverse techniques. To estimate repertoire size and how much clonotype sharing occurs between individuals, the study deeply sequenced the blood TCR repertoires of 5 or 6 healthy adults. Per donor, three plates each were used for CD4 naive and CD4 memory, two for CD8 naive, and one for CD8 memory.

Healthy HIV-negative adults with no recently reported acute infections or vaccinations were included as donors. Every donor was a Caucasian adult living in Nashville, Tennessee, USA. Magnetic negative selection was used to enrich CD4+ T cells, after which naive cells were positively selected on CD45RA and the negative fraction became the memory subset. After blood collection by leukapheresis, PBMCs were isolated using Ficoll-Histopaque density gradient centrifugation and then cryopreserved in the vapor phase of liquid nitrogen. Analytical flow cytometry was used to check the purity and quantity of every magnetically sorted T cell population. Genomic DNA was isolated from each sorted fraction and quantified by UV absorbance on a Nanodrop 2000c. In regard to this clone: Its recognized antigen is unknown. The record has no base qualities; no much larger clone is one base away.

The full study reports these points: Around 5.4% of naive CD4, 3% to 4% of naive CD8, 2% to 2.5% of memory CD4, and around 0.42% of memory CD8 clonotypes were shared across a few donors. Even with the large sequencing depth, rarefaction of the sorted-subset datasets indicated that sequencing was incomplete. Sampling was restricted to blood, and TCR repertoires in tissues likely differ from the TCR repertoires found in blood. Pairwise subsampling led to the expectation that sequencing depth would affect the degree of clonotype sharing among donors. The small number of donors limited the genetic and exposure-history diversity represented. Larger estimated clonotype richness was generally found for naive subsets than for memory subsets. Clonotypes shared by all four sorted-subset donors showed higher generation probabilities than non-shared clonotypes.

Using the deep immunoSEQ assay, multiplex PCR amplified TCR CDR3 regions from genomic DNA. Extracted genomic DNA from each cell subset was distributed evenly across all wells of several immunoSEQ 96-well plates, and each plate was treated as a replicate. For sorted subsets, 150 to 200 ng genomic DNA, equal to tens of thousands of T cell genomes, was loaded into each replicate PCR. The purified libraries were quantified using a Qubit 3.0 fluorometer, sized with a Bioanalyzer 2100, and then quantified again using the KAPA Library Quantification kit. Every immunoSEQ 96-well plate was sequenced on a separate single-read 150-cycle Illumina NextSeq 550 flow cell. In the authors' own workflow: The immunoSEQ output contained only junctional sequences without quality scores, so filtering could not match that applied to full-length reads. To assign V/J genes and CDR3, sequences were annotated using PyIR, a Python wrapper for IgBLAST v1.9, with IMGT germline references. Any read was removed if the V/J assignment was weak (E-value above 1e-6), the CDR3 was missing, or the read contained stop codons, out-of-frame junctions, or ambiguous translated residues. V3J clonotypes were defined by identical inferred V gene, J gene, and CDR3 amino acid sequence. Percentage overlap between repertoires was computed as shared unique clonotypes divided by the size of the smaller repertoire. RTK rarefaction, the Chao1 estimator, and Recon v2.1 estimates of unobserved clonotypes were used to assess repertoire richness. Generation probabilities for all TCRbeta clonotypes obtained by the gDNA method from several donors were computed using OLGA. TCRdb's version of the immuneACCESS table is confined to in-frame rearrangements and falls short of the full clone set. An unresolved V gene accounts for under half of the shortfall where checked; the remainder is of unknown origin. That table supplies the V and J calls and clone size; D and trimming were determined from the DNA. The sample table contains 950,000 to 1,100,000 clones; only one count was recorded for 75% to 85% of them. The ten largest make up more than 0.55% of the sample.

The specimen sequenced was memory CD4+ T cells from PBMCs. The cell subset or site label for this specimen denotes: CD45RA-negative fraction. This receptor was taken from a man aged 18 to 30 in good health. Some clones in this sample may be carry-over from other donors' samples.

The sequence in DNA is TGTGCCAGCAGCCTACTAGCGGGGACCTACAATGAGCAGTTCTTC. This codes for CASSLLAGTYNEQFF. The chain is made from TRBV11-2 and TRBJ2-1; 10 bases in between match TRBD2. Here V drops 5 bases and J drops 2 bases, and the junction holds 3 bases not matched to any gene. Counted from cysteine to phenylalanine, this CDR3 has 15 amino acids. The entry retains the CDR3 DNA only, 45 bases that are in frame from base 1. Via the germline V gene, CDR1 is SGHAT and CDR2 FQNNGV.